In its sample, the clone carrying this TCR beta chain was seen many times. The antigen remains undetermined. This sample was included in a study of T cells in Graves' hyperthyroidism and ophthalmopathy. Amplification yielded TCR beta CDR3 regions, with RNA transcripts as the source. TCR CDR3 regions were first amplified by RT-PCR with HTBI primers. TCRdb ran MiXCR on the multiplex PCR reads and lists one entry per CDR3 protein. The sample comprises roughly 570,000 distinct CDR3 sequences, about 45% of which are singletons, and roughly 8.2% rests with the top ten. Germline lookup yields CDR1 LGHNA and CDR2 YSLEER. V gave up 0 bases and J gave up 7 bases, with 9 bases separating them. CDR3 length equals 14 residues. Uncontrolled infection, other autoimmune disease, pregnancy and lactation each barred patients from inclusion. Whole-study findings and limits: A model using 13 V-J features told ophthalmopathy apart from stable hyperthyroidism. Blood held most thyroid clonotypes expanded above 0.001 frequency.

This TCR came from a woman in her late teens or twenties with Graves' hyperthyroidism. This rearrangement joins TRBV4-3 to TRBJ1-4; a weak D match, TRBD1 (6 bases). Sample: peripheral blood or thyroid tissue (not recorded which). CDR3 nucleotide sequence: TGCGCCAGCAGCCAAGACCAGGGGCGTGAAAAACTGTTTTTT. Protein product: CASSQDQGREKLFF.